Each of the 9 T cell receptor beta chains below was sequenced from the same sample in a study of cytomegalovirus exposure and HLA in healthy donors. Both 60 Vbeta primers and 13 Jbeta primers went into the PCR. Libraries were prepared by immunoSEQ multiplex PCR; TCRdb keeps only in-frame clonotypes and omits some of them. The data show roughly 130,000 clones, 73% seen once. Sequenced: PBMCs. These receptors were collected from a woman aged 40 to 50 in good health and CMV-seronegative.

The chain carries TRBV6-4 and TRBJ2-3; the match to TRBD2 covers 12 bases. The CDR3 is 17 residues long. Per the germline V gene, CDR1 is MRHNA and CDR2 is SNTAGT. V lost 0 bases and J lost 4; bases outside the gene matches: 5. CDR3 amino acids: CASSDSMTSGGPDTQYF. CDR3 in DNA: TGTGCCAGCAGTGACTCGATGACTAGCGGGGGCCCAGATACGCAGTATTTT.

This clone was seen only once. The chain is built from TRBV10-3 and TRBJ2-5, with TRBD2 matching over 11 bases. Trimming cost V 3 bases and J 1 base; bases outside gene matches: 1. Looked up from germline, CDR1 is ENHRY and CDR2 is SYGVKD. This CDR3 is 15 amino acids long. CDR3 nucleotide sequence: TGTGCCATCAGTGATACTAGCGGGGGCCAAGAGACCCAGTACTTC. It specifies CAISDTSGGQETQYF.

The chain joins TRBV5-1 to TRBJ2-5; 8 positions agree with TRBD2. This CDR3 contains 18 residues. Losses at the gene ends were 3 bases for V and 5 bases for J; bases not matched to a gene: 18. The V gene's germline CDR1 is SGHRS and CDR2 YFSETQ. CDR3 nucleotides: TGCGCCAGCAGCTGGGGGCGCCACGGGACTAGGAATTCGGAGACCCAGTACTTC. It translates to CASSWGRHGTRNSETQYF.

The J gene is TRBJ1-6, the V gene TRBV5-4, with TRBD1 matching over 8 bases. V lost 1 base, J lost 8 bases, and 2 bases stayed unmatched. Germline CDR1 SGHNT, CDR2 YYREEE (reference sequence). This CDR3 has 14 residues. In nucleotides, the CDR3 is TGTGCCAGCAGCTTGCAGGGGGCAGATTCACCCCTCCACTTT. It translates to CASSLQGADSPLHF.

The rearrangement joins TRBV4-2 to TRBJ2-7, with 9 bases identical to TRBD1. There are 14 residues in the CDR3. The ends lost 2 bases at V and 6 bases at J; junction bases unmatched: 5. Germline V gene lookup returns CDR1 LGHNA and CDR2 YNFKEQ. The DNA for the CDR3 is TGTGCCAGCAGCCAAACCGGGACAGGGAGCGAGCAGTACGTC. Translating it yields CASSQTGTGSEQYV.

The CDR3: CASSIRLAGETGELFF. CDR3 bases: TGTGCCAGTAGTATTAGGCTAGCGGGGGAGACCGGGGAGCTGTTTTTT. This chain uses TRBV19 with TRBJ2-2, with 10 bases matching TRBD2. The CDR3 loop spans 16 amino acids. The trim removed 3 bases at V and 5 bases at J, leaving 6 bases unmatched. From germline, CDR1 is LNHDA and CDR2 SQIVND (reference sequence).

Worth noting for this clone: This specimen includes other DNA sequences encoding the same CDR3. V usage is TRBV27 and J usage is TRBJ2-7, with D perhaps TRBD1 (6 bases). Germline values: CDR1 MNHEY, CDR2 SMNVEV (reference sequence). The length of the CDR3 is 17 residues. The V end was cut by 5 bases, the J end by 0 bases, with 20 bases between. This CDR3 is CASSPLLTGISSYEQYF. In DNA, the CDR3 is TGTGCCAGCAGTCCCCTCCTTACAGGGATTAGCTCCTACGAGCAGTACTTC.

The V call is TRBV15, the J call TRBJ1-2; maybe TRBD1 (5 bases). V lost 1 base to trimming and J lost 2 bases, with 8 bases between them. The CDR3 is 14 amino acids. The germline CDR1 and CDR2 sequences are LNHNV and YYDKDF (reference sequence). Here the CDR3 DNA reads TGTGCCACCAGCAGAGTGTCAGGGAACTATGGCTACACCTTC. This translates into CATSRVSGNYGYTF.

The CDR3 DNA follows: TGTGCCAGCAGTCCCTGGCAGACTATGAACACTGAAGCTTTCTTT. This codes for CASSPWQTMNTEAFF. The gene calls are TRBV27 and TRBJ1-1; D not resolved. This CDR3 spans 15 amino acids. CDR1 is MNHEY and CDR2 is SMNVEV in the germline V gene (reference sequence). V shed 5 bases and J shed 0 bases, with 13 bases lying between them.